This TCR beta chain was observed in a study of cytomegalovirus exposure and HLA in healthy donors (TCRdb year 2017). Notes on the research overall: According to an earlier analysis of 587 of the donors, about 179 million T cells yielded some 120 million unique TCR beta sequences and approximately 280 Gb of sequence data. An early release covering over 500 HLA-typed donors comprised 250 to 350 gigabases of sequencing data and approximately 85 million unique TCR sequences. The genetic ancestry cluster associated with self-reported Caucasian donors included over 65% of the approximately 430 genotyped donors. The aim of the study was to test whether cataloging public T cell receptors could identify signatures of past pathogen exposure. The study used immunosequencing to profile the T cell repertoires of about 670 subjects and linked those repertoires to cytomegalovirus serostatus. Along with the 666-subject first cohort, a separate validation cohort of over a hundred different subjects was used. The study combined high-throughput TCR immunosequencing, statistical association of individual TCRs with disease status, and machine learning to predict cytomegalovirus infection status. In a later analysis, previously published TCR beta repertoires from 550 to 700 donors were re-analyzed and high-resolution HLA genotyping was added so that TCR occurrence patterns could be studied. The later analysis used no new phenotypic data to find candidate immune exposures, relying instead on TCR beta sequences and their occurrence across donors. To decide whether each TCR beta V gene segment behaved as functional or pseudogenic, an earlier analysis of some 600 of the donors relied on high-throughput TCR beta sequencing. Alongside the repertoire data, information on donor age, sex, ethnicity and CMV serostatus was compiled. A later genetic analysis took genome-wide SNP genotypes for about 55% of the roughly 700 donors and used that subset as a discovery cohort. All discovery cohort repertoires had been generated on a single sequencing platform. HLA typing included class I and class II loci at four-digit resolution. Typing coverage differed by locus: A, B, C, DRB1 and DQB1 were typed in roughly 620-640 donors, DQA1 in around 500, DPA1 in around 610, and DPB1 in around 490. Roughly 5 DR-DQ haplotypes were handled as single units for association and clustering because linkage in the cohort was strong. Among some 410 genotyped donors of the cohort, an average of around 250,000 unique TCR beta nucleotide sequences was sequenced per donor, of which about 18% were non-productive. Here is what the overall study found, with its caveats: Because counts were too low, 15 to 20 rarely observed V segments, including chromosome 9 orphons, were left out of the earlier analysis of some 640 of the donors. In an earlier analysis of about 600 of the donors, most TCR beta V segments appeared in productive rearrangements about 87% or about 30% of the time, broadly matching IMGT annotations. According to a later genetic analysis, donors in an Asian-associated ancestry cluster had fewer N-insertions in productive TCRs than the approximately 700-donor mean. Sequencing depth was assumed to be roughly uniform across donors in the presence/absence analyses, though that assumption may not hold. Some IMGT-functional V segments, including TRBV6-2 and TRBV6-3, could not be told apart with the 87-base-pair reads, so those segments were excluded. The cohort was sequenced for TCR beta chains only, and without alpha or paired-chain data the features that could be detected were limited. Three of the identified cytomegalovirus-associated TCR beta chains were confirmed in vitro to be specific for cytomegalovirus antigens. A later analysis associated about 18,000 TCR beta sequences with specific HLA alleles at a false discovery rate of 0.05. Most TCR sequences were seen in very few donors, while some public TCRs were found in many individuals. A later analysis found that HLA-associated TCR beta chains were more clonally expanded and had lower generation probabilities than equally common non-associated chains. CMV serostatus was the only immune exposure information available for the cohort. A further reported finding was that TCR beta sequences accurately predicted the HLA-A and HLA-B alleles for most subjects in the first cohort. When HLA alleles, especially DR and DQ, strongly co-occurred, attributing TCR associations to individual alleles was difficult. According to a later analysis, most CMV-associated TCR beta chains appeared to be HLA-restricted, and the HLA associations seemed to be driven largely by CMV exposure. The classifier was reported to diagnose cytomegalovirus status with high specificity and sensitivity in both the original cohort and the validation cohort. The study listed 150 to 200 TCR beta chains as associated with cytomegalovirus. HLA typing was unavailable for some donors at each locus, so association tests used only the typed subset. Correlated functional status among segregating V segments might reflect linkage disequilibrium, but an unknown experimental factor could not be ruled out. In a later analysis, several top co-occurrence clusters were reported to appear linked to parvovirus B19, influenza, CMV and Epstein-Barr virus. A cluster of highly shared sequence variants was judged likely to be a technical artifact of the sequencing pipeline. According to the authors, the approach could potentially be generalized to other disease states and immunological phenotypes. A later analysis found that TCR association rates varied across HLA loci, with DRB1 alleles showing the most associated TCRs and HLA-C alleles the fewest. A later genetic analysis associated a missense DCLRE1C variant with V-gene and J-gene trimming of TCR beta chains, and an independent cohort replicated the association.

The cohort was made up of approximately 670 healthy bone marrow donors. At the time of sampling, all cohort members were nominally healthy, though unrecorded immune exposures were likely present. The donor tested CMV seronegative, placing the donor among the 350 or so seronegative members of the cohort. A peripheral blood sample was collected from each donor, and TCR beta sequencing was performed on peripheral blood mononuclear cells. Genomic DNA extraction from the blood cell samples was performed with the Qiagen DNeasy Blood Extraction Kit. This clone has just one count. Its antigen is unknown. Base quality data are lacking; no much larger clone is found one base away. The V end loses 2 bases and the J end loses 1 base, and a stretch of 8 bases separates them. The CDR3 measures 14 amino acids from cysteine to phenylalanine. Kept here is only the CDR3 DNA, which spans 42 bases and is read in frame from base 1. CDR1 KGHSH and CDR2 LQKENI were looked up in the germline V gene.

The receptor library was made with the immunoSEQ multiplex PCR assay. For the multiplex PCR, a mixture combining 60 forward primers for TCR Vbeta segments and 13 reverse primers for TCR Jbeta segments was used. The CDR3 region of rearranged TCR beta genes was amplified from genomic DNA by a multiplex PCR assay. On the Illumina HiSeq System, the amplified TCR beta libraries were sequenced as 87-base-pair reads. The published analysis was carried out like this. A later analysis counted about 80 million unique TCR beta chains across the 550 to 800 repertoires, and around 9.9 million of these chains were shared by at least two donors. A nearest-neighbor algorithm error-corrected the raw reads and collapsed the reads into unique sequences, merging closely related sequences to remove PCR and sequencing errors. To assign V, D and J gene segments, CDR3 sequences were aligned to IMGT reference sequences. For a sequence to be retained, a match of at least six nucleotides was required to both a V gene segment and a J gene segment. A rearrangement counted as productive if the CDR3 had no stop codons and remained in frame with V and J, and every other rearrangement counted as non-productive. CDR3 was defined by IMGT convention, running from the second conserved V-encoded cysteine to the conserved J-encoded phenylalanine. The earlier analysis of about 590 of the donors excluded sequences that lacked an unambiguous match to a single V gene segment. In an earlier analysis of approximately 560 of the donors, a V segment was called functional when productive rearrangements were above 56.7%, and segregating when the standard deviation between donors exceeded 5%. A statistical classification framework was developed to diagnose cytomegalovirus status using the catalog of TCR beta chain sequences. V and J gene assignment, in a later analysis, came from comparing TCR nucleotide sequences with IMGT/GENE-DB human TR gene sequences. A later analysis assigned CDR3 sequences and most-parsimonious VDJ recombination scenarios with the TCRdist pipeline. A later analysis defined each TCR beta chain by its CDR3 amino acid sequence plus V-gene family, and excluded reads lacking a unique V-gene family. In a later analysis, nearly 600 highly shared, low-generation-probability nucleotide sequences were removed to address suspected cross-contamination and a sequencing artifact. In a later analysis, a clonal expansion index for each public chain was calculated from normalized within-repertoire ranks of inferred template counts. A later analysis computed generation probabilities with a VDJ recombination model fitted to out-of-frame rearrangements, and checked the results against IGoR. A later analysis scored TCR-TCR, TCR-HLA and TCR-CMV co-occurrence with hypergeometric tests, applying a repertoire-size bias correction to TCR pairs. False discovery rates were estimated in a later analysis by permuting HLA or CMV assignments 20 times. A later analysis grouped co-occurring TCRs with DBSCAN, adding TCRdist sequence similarity when clustering within HLA-allele-positive subsets. Repertoires with fewer than 30,000 or more than 120,000 public chains, plus five repertoires with anomalous nucleotide sharing, were excluded from co-occurrence clustering. The table was pulled from immuneACCESS by TCRdb, which kept in-frame rearrangements only. Such tables lose some clones; where checked, under half of the loss comes from unresolved V genes, and the rest has no known cause. The DNA was the basis for D and trimming; V, J and clone size are from that table. The sample contains about 140,000 clones, approximately 84% of them found a single time. Less than 2% of the sample is held by the ten biggest clonotypes.

This sequence was found in a woman in her forties in good health and CMV-seronegative. In this chain, TRBV18 is recombined with TRBJ1-1; too little of a D gene remains to name it. The sequencing input was PBMCs. The CDR3 protein sequence reads: CASSPNSGNTEAFF. The DNA reads as follows: TGTGCCAGCTCACCAAATAGTGGGAACACTGAAGCTTTCTTT.